This T cell receptor beta chain came from a study of PD-1 blockade in classical Hodgkin lymphoma. At the level of the study: Treatment was intravenous nivolumab, 3 mg/kg every 2 weeks, until progression. Notes on the study in general: Baseline diversity was lower in partial responders and progressors than complete responders. Although disease activity or prior therapy may be involved, causes of the repertoire differences remain undefined.

About this clone itself: Its antigen is undetermined.

This CDR3 has 15 amino acids. Trimming removed 4 bases at V and 4 bases at J, with 17 bases between. Germline CDR1 reads SGDLS; CDR2 reads YYNGEE. Profiling relied on immunoSEQ multiplex PCR, and the TCRdb table lists in-frame clones only, not all of them. Among around 42,000 clones, over 55% were seen once, and the ten largest hold less than 4%. Relapse after autologous stem cell transplantation occurred in every patient, and brentuximab vedotin exposure varied. J is TRBJ1-1 and V is TRBV9; TRBD1 is a possible D gene (6 bases). Here the sequenced sample was peripheral blood mononuclear cells (PBMCs), taken at baseline. The TCR comes from a human donor with classical Hodgkin lymphoma. This chain's CDR3 is CASSPGTSATTEAFF. CDR3 nucleotides: TGTGCCAGCAGCCCTGGGACAAGCGCGACCACTGAAGCTTTCTTT.